This TCR beta chain was captured in a study of cytomegalovirus exposure and HLA in healthy donors. For the study at large: Out of approximately 170 million T cells, an earlier analysis found around 110 million unique TCR beta sequences in total. As released early, the data held approximately 80 million unique TCRs from HLA-typed donors. Around four fifths of roughly 430 genotyped donors fell in the Caucasian-associated ancestry cluster. Overall study results and limits: Associated with cytomegalovirus, according to the listing, were 150 to 200 TCR beta chains.

This clone was counted a single time. The antigen is unknown. Germline V gene lookup returns CDR1 SGHVS and CDR2 FNYEAQ. The J segment lost 3 bases and the V segment lost 5 bases, leaving 9 bases of the junction unmatched. This CDR3 is 16 amino acids long. PCR employed 60 Vbeta and 13 Jbeta primers. Only in-frame clones appear in the TCRdb table, and some are missing; sequencing was by immunoSEQ multiplex PCR. Of under 150,000 clones in the sample, roughly four fifths were seen once. The specimen sequenced was PBMCs. The chain uses TRBV7-6 and TRBJ2-2; 7 nucleotides align to TRBD1. The sequence derives from a man aged 35 to 55 in good health and CMV-seropositive. Here the CDR3 DNA reads TGTGCCAGCAGCCTCTTACAGGGGTCATACACCGGGGAGCTGTTTTTT. It encodes CASSLLQGSYTGELFF.